Sequencing of this T cell receptor beta chain was carried out in a study of blood T cell repertoires in COVID-19. Looking at the study overall: Sites in the United States, Italy and Spain provided acute and convalescent COVID-19 samples. PBMCs, B-cell-depleted T cells, or T cells provided the cDNA or gDNA that made up the material.

In the original analysis: By means of reference gene primer amplification, nucleated cell counts were estimated. The assay was immunoSEQ multiplex PCR, and TCRdb's table has in-frame clones only and misses some. V, J and clone size are those of that table, while D and trimming were read from the DNA. Of approximately 51,000 clones in the sample, around 82% were seen once. As concerns this clone: Germline and junction disagree at one end, which may indicate a read error.

Germline-derived CDR1 and CDR2 are SGHNT and YYREEE (reference sequence). CDR3 length: 12 amino acids. The TCR comes from a human donor in a cohort sampled during active COVID-19. The sequenced material came from peripheral blood. V is TRBV5-4 and J is TRBJ1-4; no clear D. The CDR3 bases are TGTGCCAGCAGCTTGTCAGGTCAGGCGAACCTTTTT. Its protein product is CASSLSGQANLF.